This T cell receptor (beta chain) was found in a study of T cell responses to AZD1222 COVID-19 vaccine. Points from the study as a whole: Donors were largely white British and mainly female; clonal diversity was possibly underestimated. Two AZD1222 administrations were followed by greater Spike-specific TCR breadth and depth.

Comments on this clone: Its antigen remains unknown.

Here immunoSEQ multiplex PCR was the method, and the copy in TCRdb shows in-frame clones only, minus some. In the table there are around 84,000 clones, 88% of which are singletons. Germline V gives CDR1 SGHRS, CDR2 YFSETQ. This CDR3 comprises 14 residues. V dropped 3 bases and J dropped 7 bases, with 16 bases sitting between them. The specimen was peripheral blood, collected on day 0 of AZD1222 vaccination. The sequence was collected from an adult in good health. The gene calls are TRBV5-1 and TRBJ2-5; D possibly corresponds to TRBD1 (6 bases). CDR3 residues: CASSSGTPRATQYF. The CDR3 nucleotides are TGCGCCAGCAGCTCCGGGACACCGCGGGCGACCCAGTACTTC.